This T cell receptor beta chain was sequenced during a study of T cell responses to AZD1222 COVID-19 vaccine. Profiled with immunoSEQ multiplex PCR; TCRdb holds only in-frame clones, not every one. The sample includes 120,000 or so clones, about 90% of them seen just once. Germline V gene sequence: CDR1 SGHTA, CDR2 FQGTGA. This CDR3 contains 15 residues. Trimming removed 0 bases from V and 4 bases from J; junction bases left unmatched: 5. This clone was detected only once. Its cognate antigen is unknown. Whole-study results and caveats: Among AZD1222 vaccinees, only five to seven were seropositive at baseline.

Sequencing used peripheral blood, obtained on day 0 of AZD1222 vaccination. The receptor's source is an adult in good health. This chain uses TRBV7-3 with TRBJ1-2, with TRBD1 matching 7 bases. This CDR3 reads CASSLTAGGGYGYTF. As DNA, the CDR3 is TGTGCCAGCAGCTTAACGGCAGGGGGAGGCTATGGCTACACCTTC.